These T cell receptor beta chains were read from a single sample in a study of cytomegalovirus exposure and HLA in healthy donors. This table comes from immunoSEQ multiplex PCR, and its TCRdb copy is limited to in-frame clones, with some not included. The data show 100,000 to 150,000 clones, with roughly 70% seen just once and 3% to 4.5% held by the top ten. What was sequenced was PBMCs. These receptor sequences come from a man aged 30-40 years in good health and CMV-seronegative. CDR3s leave out the opening cysteine and the closing phenylalanine or tryptophan. Each record gives: V gene, CDR3 length, J gene, CDR3 protein.

V: TRBV7-2
length: 13
J: TRBJ1-3
CDR3: ASRLGQTSGNTIY

V: TRBV7-3
length: 13
J: TRBJ2-3
CDR3: ASSRRGGATDTQY

V: TRBV6-4
length: 12
J: TRBJ2-1
CDR3: ASSDRPGQGPKF

V: TRBV6-5
length: 12
J: TRBJ2-1
CDR3: ASSLTGGVNEQF

V: TRBV28
length: 12
J: TRBJ1-2
CDR3: ASSLYAGGNGYT

V: TRBV7-2
length: 12
J: TRBJ2-5
CDR3: ASSRGGATETQY

V: TRBV28
length: 13
J: TRBJ2-7
CDR3: ASRTTGPSSYEQY

V: TRBV27
length: 16
J: TRBJ1-4
CDR3: ASSPPHDDRGGDEKLF

V: TRBV6-5
length: 12
J: TRBJ1-1
CDR3: ASRMVGPGDPAF

V: TRBV4-1
length: 12
J: TRBJ2-3
CDR3: ASTNAGGTDTQY

V: TRBV11-3
length: 16
J: TRBJ2-1
CDR3: ASSLDFRLAGIHNEQF

V: TRBV14
length: 16
J: TRBJ2-7
CDR3: ASSQDGYGLTGRDEQY

V: TRBV19
length: 13
J: TRBJ1-5
CDR3: ASSPGDRGDQPQH

V: TRBV9
length: 13
J: TRBJ1-2
CDR3: ASSGDSQGNGGYT

V: TRBV28
length: 13
J: TRBJ2-7
CDR3: ASSHHGGLSYEQY

V: TRBV5-4
length: 12
J: TRBJ1-1
CDR3: ASSSNRGRTEAF

V: TRBV7-9
length: 12
J: TRBJ1-5
CDR3: ASSSSSSNQPQH

V: TRBV7-2
length: 12
J: TRBJ2-1
CDR3: ASSPQWSDNEQF

V: TRBV7-2
length: 13
J: TRBJ1-4
CDR3: ASSSRGGRFEKLF

V: TRBV5-4
length: 12
J: .
CDR3: ASRRAGGSLEQY

V: TRBV11-2
length: 11
J: TRBJ1-1
CDR3: ASSFSRDTEAF

V: TRBV7-9
length: 16
J: TRBJ1-1
CDR3: ASSHRGGTGGDGVEAF

V: TRBV4-2
length: 15
J: TRBJ2-1
CDR3: ASSQDRSGYSYNEQF

V: TRBV28
length: 13
J: TRBJ2-5
CDR3: ASSQRQGRGETQY

V: TRBV18
length: 10
J: TRBJ2-3
CDR3: ASSPRTDTQY

V: TRBV11-2
length: 14
J: TRBJ2-7
CDR3: ASSLLAGGLFHEQY

V: TRBV7-9
length: 13
J: TRBJ1-5
CDR3: ASSSGETLNQPQH